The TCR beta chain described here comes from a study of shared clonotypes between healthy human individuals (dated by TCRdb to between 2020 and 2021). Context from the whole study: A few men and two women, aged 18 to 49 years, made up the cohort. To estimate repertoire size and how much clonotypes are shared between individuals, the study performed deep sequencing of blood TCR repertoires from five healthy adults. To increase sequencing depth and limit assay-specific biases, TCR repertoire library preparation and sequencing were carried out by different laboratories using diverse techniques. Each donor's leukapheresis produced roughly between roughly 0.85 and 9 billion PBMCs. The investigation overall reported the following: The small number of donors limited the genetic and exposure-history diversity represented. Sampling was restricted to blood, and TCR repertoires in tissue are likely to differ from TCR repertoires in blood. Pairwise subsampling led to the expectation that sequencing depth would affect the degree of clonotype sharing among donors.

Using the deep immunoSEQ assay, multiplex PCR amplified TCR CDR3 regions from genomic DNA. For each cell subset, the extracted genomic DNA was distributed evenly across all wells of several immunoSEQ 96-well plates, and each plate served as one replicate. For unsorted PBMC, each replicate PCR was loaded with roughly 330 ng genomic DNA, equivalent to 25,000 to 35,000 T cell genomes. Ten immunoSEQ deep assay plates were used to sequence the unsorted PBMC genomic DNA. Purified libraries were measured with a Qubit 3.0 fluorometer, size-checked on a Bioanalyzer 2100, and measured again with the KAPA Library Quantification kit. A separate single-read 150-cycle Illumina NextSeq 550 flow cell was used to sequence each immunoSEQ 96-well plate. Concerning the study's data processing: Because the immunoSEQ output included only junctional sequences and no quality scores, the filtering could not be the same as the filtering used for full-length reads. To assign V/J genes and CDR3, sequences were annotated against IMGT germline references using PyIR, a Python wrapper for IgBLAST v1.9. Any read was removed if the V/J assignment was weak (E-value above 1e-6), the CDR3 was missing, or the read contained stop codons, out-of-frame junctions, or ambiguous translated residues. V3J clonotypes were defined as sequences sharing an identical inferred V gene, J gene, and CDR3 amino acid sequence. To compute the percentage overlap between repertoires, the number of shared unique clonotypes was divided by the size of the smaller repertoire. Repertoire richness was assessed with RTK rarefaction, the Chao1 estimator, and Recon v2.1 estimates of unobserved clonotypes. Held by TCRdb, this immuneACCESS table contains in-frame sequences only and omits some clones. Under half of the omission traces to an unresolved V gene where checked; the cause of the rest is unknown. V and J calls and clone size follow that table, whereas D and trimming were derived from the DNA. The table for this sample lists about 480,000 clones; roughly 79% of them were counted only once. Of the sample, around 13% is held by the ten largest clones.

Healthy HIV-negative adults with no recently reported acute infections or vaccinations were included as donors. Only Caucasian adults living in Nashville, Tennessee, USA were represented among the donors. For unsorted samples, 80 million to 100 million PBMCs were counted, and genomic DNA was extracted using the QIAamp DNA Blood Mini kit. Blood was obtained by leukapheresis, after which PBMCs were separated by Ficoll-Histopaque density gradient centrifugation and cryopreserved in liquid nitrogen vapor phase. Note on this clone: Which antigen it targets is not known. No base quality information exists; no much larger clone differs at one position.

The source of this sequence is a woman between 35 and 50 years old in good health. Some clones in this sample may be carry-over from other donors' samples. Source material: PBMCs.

The CDR3 protein is CASSINPAGTGILYGYTF. The nucleotide sequence reads as follows: TGTGCCAGTAGTATAAACCCGGCCGGGACAGGGATTTTATATGGCTACACCTTC. Recombination connected TRBV19 to TRBJ1-2; the central 9 bases match TRBD1. According to the germline V gene (reference sequence), CDR1 reads LNHDA and CDR2 reads SQIVND. For this chain, trimming is 2 bases at the V end and 5 bases at the J end, and the number of junction bases without a gene match is 15. From its cysteine to its phenylalanine, the CDR3 spans 18 amino acids. Only the CDR3 DNA is retained, 54 bases long and in frame from the first base.